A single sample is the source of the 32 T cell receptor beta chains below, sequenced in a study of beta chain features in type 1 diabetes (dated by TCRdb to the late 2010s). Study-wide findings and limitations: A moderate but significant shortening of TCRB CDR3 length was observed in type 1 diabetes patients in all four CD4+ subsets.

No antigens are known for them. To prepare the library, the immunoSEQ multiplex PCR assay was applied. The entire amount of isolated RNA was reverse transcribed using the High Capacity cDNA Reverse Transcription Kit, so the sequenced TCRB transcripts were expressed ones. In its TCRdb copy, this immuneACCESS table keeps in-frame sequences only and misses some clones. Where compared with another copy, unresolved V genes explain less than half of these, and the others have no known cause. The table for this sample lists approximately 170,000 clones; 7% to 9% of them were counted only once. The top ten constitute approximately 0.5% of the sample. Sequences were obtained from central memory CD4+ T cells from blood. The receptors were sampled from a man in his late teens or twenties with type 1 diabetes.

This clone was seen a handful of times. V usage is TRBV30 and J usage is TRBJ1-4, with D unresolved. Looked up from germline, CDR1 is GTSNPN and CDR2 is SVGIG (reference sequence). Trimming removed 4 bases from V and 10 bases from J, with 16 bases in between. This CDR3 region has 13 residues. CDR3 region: CAWNLWTDGKLFF. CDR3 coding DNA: TGTGCCTGGAATCTTTGGACTGATGGAAAACTGTTTTTT.

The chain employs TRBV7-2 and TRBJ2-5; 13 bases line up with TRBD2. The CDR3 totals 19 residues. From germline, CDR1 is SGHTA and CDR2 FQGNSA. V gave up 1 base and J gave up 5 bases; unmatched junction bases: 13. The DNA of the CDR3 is TGTGCCAGCAGCTTAGGTTGGGGCTCAATGACTAGCGGGAGGGAGACCCAGTACTTC. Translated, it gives CASSLGWGSMTSGRETQYF.

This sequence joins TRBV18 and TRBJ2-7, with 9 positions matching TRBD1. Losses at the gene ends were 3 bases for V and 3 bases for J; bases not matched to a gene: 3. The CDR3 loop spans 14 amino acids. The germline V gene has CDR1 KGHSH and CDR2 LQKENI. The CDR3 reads CASSPSGQGYEQYF. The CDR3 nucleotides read TGTGCCAGCTCACCGTCGGGACAGGGCTACGAGCAGTACTTC.

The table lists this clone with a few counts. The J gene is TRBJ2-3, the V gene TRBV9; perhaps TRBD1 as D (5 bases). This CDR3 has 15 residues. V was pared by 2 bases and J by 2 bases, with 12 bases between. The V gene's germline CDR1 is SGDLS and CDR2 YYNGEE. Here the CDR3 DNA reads TGTGCCAGCAGCGTTGGGCAGGGCCCCACAGATACGCAGTATTTT. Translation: CASSVGQGPTDTQYF.

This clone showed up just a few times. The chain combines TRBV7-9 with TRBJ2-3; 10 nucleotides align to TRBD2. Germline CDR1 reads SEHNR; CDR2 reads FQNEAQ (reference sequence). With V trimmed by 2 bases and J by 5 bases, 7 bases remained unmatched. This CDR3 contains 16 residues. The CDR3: CASSLQSAGGRDTQYF. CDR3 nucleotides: TGTGCCAGCAGCTTACAATCAGCGGGGGGGCGAGATACGCAGTATTTT.

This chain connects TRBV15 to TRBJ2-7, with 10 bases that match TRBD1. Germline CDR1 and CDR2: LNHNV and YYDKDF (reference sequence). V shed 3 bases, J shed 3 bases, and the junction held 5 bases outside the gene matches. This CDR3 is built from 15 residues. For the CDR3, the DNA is TGTGCCACCAGCAGGGACAGGGGGGCCTTCTACGAGCAGTACTTC. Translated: CATSRDRGAFYEQYF.

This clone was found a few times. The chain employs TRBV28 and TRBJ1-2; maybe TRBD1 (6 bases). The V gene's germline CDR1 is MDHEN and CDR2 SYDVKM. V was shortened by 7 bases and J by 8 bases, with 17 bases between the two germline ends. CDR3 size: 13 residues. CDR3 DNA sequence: TGTGCCAGCACCCAAATGGGGGCTCGCGGCTACACCTTC. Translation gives CASTQMGARGYTF.

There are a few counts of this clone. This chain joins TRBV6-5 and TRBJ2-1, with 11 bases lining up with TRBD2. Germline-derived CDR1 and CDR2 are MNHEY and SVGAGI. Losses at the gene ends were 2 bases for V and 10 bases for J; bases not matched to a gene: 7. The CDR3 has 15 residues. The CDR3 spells CASSYASGGPGEQFF. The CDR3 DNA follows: TGTGCCAGCAGTTACGCTAGCGGGGGGCCGGGGGAGCAGTTCTTC.

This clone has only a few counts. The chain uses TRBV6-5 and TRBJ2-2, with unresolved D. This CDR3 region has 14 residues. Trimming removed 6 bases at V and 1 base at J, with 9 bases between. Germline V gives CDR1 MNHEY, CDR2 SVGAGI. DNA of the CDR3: TGTGCCAGCAGCCACACCAAGAACACCGGGGAGCTGTTTTTT. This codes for CASSHTKNTGELFF.

CDR3 amino acids: CASRPRETQYF. In DNA form, the CDR3 reads TGTGCCAGCAGGCCCAGGGAGACCCAGTACTTC. The chain joins TRBV7-2 to TRBJ2-5; D remains unclear. The V end was cut by 6 bases, the J end by 5 bases, with 7 bases between. Germline CDR1 is SGHTA and CDR2 is FQGNSA. CDR3 length: 11 residues. Full variable domain (missing parts from reference TRBV7-2 and TRBJ2-5): GAGVSQSPSNKVTEKGKDVELRCDPISGHTALYWYRQSLGQGLEFLIYFQGNSAPDKSGLPSDRFSAERTGGSVSTLTIQRTQQEDSAVYLCASRPRETQYFGPGTRLLVL.

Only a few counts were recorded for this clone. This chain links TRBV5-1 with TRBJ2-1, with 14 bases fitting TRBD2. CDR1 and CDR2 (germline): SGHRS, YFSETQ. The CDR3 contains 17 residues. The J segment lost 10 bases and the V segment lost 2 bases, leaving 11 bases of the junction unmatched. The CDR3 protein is CASSFAVGLAGAREQFF. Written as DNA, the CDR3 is TGCGCCAGCAGCTTCGCCGTGGGACTAGCGGGAGCCCGAGAGCAGTTCTTC.

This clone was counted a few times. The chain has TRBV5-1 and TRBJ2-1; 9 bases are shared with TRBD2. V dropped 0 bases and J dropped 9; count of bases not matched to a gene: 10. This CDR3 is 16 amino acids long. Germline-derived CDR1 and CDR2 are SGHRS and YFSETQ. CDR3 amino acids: CASSLAGTSSNPEQFF. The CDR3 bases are TGCGCCAGCAGCTTGGCCGGGACTAGCAGTAACCCTGAGCAGTTCTTC.

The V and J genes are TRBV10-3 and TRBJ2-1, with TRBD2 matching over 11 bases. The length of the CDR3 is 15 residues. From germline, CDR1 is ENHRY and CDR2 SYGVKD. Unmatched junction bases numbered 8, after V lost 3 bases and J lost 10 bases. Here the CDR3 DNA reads TGTGCCATCAGTGATGTTGGACTAGCGGGTGACGAGCAGTTCTTC. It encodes CAISDVGLAGDEQFF.

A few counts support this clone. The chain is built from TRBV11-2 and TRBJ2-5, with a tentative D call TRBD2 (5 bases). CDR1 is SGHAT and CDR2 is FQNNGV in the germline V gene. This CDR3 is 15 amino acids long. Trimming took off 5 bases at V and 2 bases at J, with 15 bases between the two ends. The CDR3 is CASSLTLAPQETQYF. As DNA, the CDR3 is TGTGCCAGCAGCCTAACTTTAGCGCCACAAGAGACCCAGTACTTC.

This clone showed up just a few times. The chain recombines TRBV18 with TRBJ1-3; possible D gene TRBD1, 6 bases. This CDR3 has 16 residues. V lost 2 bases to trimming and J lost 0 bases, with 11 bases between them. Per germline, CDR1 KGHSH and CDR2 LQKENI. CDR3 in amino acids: CASSPSQGSSGNTIYF. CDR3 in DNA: TGTGCCAGCTCACCAAGTCAGGGGAGCTCTGGAAACACCATATATTTT. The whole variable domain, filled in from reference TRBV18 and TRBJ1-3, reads NAGVMQNPRHLVRRRGQEARLRCSPMKGHSHVYWYRQLPEEGLKFMVYLQKENIIDESGMPKERFSAEFPKEGPSILRIQQVVRGDSAAYFCASSPSQGSSGNTIYFGEGSWLTVV.

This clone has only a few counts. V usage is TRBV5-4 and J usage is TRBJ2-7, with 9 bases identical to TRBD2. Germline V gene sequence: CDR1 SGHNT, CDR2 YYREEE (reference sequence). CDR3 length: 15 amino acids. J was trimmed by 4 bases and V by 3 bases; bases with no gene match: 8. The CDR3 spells CASSYRLAEDYEQYF. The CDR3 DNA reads TGTGCCAGCAGCTACAGACTAGCGGAGGATTACGAGCAGTACTTC.

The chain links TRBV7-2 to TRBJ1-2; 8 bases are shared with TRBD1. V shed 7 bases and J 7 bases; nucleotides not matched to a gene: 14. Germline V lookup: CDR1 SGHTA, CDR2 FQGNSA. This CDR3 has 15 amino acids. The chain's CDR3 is CASTPNRGGSGGYTF. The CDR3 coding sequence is TGTGCCAGCACCCCGAACAGGGGGGGCTCTGGTGGCTACACCTTC.

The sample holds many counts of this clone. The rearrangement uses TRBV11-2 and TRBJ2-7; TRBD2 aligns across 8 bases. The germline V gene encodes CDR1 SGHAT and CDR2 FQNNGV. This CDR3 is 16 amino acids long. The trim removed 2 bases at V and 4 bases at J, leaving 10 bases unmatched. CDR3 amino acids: CASSLRGTSEGYEQYF. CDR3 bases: TGTGCCAGCAGCTTACGAGGGACTAGTGAAGGATACGAGCAGTACTTC.

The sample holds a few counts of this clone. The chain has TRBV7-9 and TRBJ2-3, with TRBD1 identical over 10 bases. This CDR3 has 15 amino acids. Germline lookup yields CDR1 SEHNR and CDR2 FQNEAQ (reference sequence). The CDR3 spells CATLHAGTGEDTQYF. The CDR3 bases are TGTGCTACACTTCACGCCGGGACAGGGGAAGATACGCAGTATTTT.

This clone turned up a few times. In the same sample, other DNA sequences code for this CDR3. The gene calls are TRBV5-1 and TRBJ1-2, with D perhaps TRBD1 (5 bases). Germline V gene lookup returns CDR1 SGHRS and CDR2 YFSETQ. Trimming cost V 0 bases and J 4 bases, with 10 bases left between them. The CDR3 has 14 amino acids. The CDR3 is CASSLATGGYGYTF. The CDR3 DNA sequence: TGCGCCAGCAGCTTGGCTACGGGGGGCTATGGCTACACCTTC.

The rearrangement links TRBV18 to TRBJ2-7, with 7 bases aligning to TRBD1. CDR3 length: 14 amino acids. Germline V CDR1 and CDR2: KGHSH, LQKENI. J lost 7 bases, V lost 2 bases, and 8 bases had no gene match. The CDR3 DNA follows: TGTGCCAGCTCACCAGACAGGGCCAGTAGGGAGCAGTACTTC. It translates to CASSPDRASREQYF. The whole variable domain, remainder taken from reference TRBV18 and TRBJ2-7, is NAGVMQNPRHLVRRRGQEARLRCSPMKGHSHVYWYRQLPEEGLKFMVYLQKENIIDESGMPKERFSAEFPKEGPSILRIQQVVRGDSAAYFCASSPDRASREQYFGPGTRLTVT.

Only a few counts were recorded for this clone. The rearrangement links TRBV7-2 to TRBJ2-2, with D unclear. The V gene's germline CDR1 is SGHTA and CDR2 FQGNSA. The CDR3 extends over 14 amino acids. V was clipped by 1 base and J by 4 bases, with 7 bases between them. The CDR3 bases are TGTGCCAGCAGCTTAGAGTGGGCCACCGGGGAGCTGTTTTTT. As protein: CASSLEWATGELFF.

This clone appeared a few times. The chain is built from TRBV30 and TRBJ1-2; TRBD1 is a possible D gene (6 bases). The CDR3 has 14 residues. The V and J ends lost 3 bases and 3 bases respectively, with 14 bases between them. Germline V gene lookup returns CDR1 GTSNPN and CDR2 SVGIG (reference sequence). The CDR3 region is CAWREQGRDYGYTF. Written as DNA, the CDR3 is TGTGCCTGGAGGGAACAGGGCCGGGACTATGGCTACACCTTC.

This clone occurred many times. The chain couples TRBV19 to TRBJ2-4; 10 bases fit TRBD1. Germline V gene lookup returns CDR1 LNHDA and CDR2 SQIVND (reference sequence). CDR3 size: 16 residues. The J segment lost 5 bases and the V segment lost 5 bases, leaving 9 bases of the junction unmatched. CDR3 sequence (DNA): TGTGCCAGTAGTTCCCAGGCCGGGACAGGGGAAAACATTCAGTACTTC. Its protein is CASSSQAGTGENIQYF.

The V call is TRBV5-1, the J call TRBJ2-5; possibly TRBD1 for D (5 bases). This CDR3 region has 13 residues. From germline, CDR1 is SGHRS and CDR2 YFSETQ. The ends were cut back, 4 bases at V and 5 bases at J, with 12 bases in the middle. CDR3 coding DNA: TGCGCCAGCAGCCCAGGGTTCCAGGAGACCCAGTACTTC. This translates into CASSPGFQETQYF. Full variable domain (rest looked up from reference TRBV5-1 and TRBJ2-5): KAGVTQTPRYLIKTRGQQVTLSCSPISGHRSVSWYQQTPGQGLQFLFEYFSETQRNKGNFPGRFSGRQFSNSRSEMNVSTLELGDSALYLCASSPGFQETQYFGPGTRLLVL.

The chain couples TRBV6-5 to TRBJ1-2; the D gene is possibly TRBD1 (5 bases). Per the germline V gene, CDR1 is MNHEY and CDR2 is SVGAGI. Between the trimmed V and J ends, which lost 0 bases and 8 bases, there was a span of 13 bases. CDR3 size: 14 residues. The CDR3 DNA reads TGTGCCAGCAGTTACTCCGGCAGGGTCAGCGGCTACACCTTC. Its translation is CASSYSGRVSGYTF.

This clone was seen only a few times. This chain's CDR3 is CASSLGSSGAYNEQFF. CDR3 DNA: TGTGCCAGCAGCTTAGGTTCTAGCGGAGCATACAATGAGCAGTTCTTC. V gene TRBV11-2 combines with J gene TRBJ2-1, with 7 bases aligning to TRBD2. Per germline, CDR1 SGHAT and CDR2 FQNNGV. V was clipped by 1 base and J by 4 bases; unmatched bases: 7. This CDR3 comprises 16 residues.

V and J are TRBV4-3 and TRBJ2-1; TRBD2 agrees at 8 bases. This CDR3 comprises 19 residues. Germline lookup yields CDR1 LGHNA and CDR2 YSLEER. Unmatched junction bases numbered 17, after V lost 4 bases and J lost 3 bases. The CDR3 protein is CASSLTSGGARTNYNEQFF. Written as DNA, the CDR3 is TGCGCCAGCAGCCTAACGAGCGGGGGTGCCCGAACGAACTACAATGAGCAGTTCTTC.

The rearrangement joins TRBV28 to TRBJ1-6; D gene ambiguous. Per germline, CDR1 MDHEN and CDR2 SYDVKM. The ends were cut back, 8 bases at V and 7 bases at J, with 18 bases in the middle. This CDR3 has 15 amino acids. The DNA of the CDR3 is TGTGCCAGCCGTTCAGAGGTTCTATGGAATTCACCCCTCCACTTT. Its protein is CASRSEVLWNSPLHF.

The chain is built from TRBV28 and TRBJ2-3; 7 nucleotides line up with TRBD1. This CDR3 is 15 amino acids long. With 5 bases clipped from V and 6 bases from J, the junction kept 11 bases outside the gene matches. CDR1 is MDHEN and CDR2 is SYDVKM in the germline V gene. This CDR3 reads CASSPTGARGDTQYF. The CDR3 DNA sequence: TGTGCCAGCAGTCCAACAGGGGCCCGAGGGGATACGCAGTATTTT.

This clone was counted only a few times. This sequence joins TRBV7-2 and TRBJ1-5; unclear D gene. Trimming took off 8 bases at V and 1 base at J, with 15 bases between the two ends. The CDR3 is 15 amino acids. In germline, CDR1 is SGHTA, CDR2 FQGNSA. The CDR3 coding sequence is TGTGCCAGCCAAGGGCGGGCCGAGAGCAATCAGCCCCAGCATTTT. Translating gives CASQGRAESNQPQHF.

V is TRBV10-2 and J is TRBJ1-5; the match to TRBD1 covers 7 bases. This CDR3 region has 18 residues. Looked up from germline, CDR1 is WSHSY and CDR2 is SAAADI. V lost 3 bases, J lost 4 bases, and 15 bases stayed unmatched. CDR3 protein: CASSDLPGTANTNQPQHF. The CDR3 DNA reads TGCGCCAGCAGTGACCTCCCCGGGACAGCCAACACTAATCAGCCCCAGCATTTT.